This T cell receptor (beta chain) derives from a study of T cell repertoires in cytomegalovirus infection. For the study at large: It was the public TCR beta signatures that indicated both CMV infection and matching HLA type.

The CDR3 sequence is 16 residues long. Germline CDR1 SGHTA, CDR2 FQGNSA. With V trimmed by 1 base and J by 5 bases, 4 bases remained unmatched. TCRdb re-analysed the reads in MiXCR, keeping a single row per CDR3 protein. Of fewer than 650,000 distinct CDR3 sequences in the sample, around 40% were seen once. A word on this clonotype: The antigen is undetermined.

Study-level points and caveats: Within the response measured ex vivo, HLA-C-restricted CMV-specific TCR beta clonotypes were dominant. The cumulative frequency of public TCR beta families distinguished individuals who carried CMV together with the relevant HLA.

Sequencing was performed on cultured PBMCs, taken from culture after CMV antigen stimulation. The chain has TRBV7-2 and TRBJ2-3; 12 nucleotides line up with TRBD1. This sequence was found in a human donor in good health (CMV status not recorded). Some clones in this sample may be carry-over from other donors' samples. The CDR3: CASSLGGTGGGDTQYF. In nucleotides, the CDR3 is TGTGCCAGCAGCTTAGGCGGGACAGGGGGCGGAGATACGCAGTATTTT.